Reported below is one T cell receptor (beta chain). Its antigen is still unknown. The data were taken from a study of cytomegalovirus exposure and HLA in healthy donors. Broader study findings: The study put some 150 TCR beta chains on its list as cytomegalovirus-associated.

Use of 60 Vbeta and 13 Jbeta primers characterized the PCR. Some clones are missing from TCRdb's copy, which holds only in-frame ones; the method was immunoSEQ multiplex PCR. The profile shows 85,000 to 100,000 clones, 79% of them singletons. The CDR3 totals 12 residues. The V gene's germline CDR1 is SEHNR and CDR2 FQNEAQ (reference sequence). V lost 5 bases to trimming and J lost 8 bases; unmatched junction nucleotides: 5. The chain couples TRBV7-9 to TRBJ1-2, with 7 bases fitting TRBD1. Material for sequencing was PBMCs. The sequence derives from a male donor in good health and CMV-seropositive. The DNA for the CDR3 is TGTGCCAGCAGCCCTAGACAGGGAGGCTACACCTTC. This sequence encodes CASSPRQGGYTF.